This T cell receptor (beta chain) was documented in a study of naive and memory T cell subsets. From germline, CDR1 is KGHSH and CDR2 LQKENI. The CDR3 sequence is 12 residues long. V shed 6 bases, J shed 13 bases, and the junction held 9 bases outside the gene matches. As regards this clonotype: Its antigen is currently unknown.

The beta constant-region primer was an equimolar mix of two oligonucleotides covering TRBC1 and TRBC2. The cDNA 3' end received a ligated single-stranded oligonucleotide carrying the SP2 primer and a 12-nucleotide UMI. Each CDR3 protein gets one entry after TCRdb re-called the UMI-ligation and nested PCR reads with MiXCR. This sample has approximately 27,000 distinct CDR3 sequences, with approximately 11% found just once. CD4 T cells were positively selected, then CD8 T cells from the CD4-negative fraction. Findings of the study overall: In naive cells, over 95% of TCR sequences were seen only once.

The clonotype originates from a human donor in good health. The rearrangement links TRBV18 to TRBJ2-1, with TRBD2 matching 7 bases. Sample: effector memory CD4+ T cells from blood. Stated subset: effector memory, CD45RA- CD27-. CDR3 sequence: CASSSSGAFQFF. CDR3 DNA: TGTGCCAGCTCGTCAAGCGGGGCCTTCCAGTTCTTC.